A selection of T cell receptor beta chains follows, all from one sample in a study of cytomegalovirus exposure and HLA in healthy donors. TCRdb's table, derived via immunoSEQ multiplex PCR, lists solely in-frame clones and lacks some. The sample has 130,000 or so clones; around 92% are singletons. Sequences were obtained from PBMCs. The receptors come from a man aged 30-40 years in good health and CMV-seronegative. The CDR3 runs from the conserved cysteine through the conserved F or W. D genes are given only for firm matches. The listing skips clone size in some rows; elsewhere it reads once, few, many or a size class.

abundance | d_gene | j_gene | v_gene | CDR3nt | CDR3aa
- | - | TRBJ2-7 | TRBV4-3 | TGCGCCAGCAGCCCGGGACATCGCTACGAGCAGTACTTC | CASSPGHRYEQYF
- | - | TRBJ1-1 | TRBV29-1 | TGCACCGCGGCCAGTATTTTGAACACTGAAGCTTTCTTT | CTAASILNTEAFF
- | TRBD1 | TRBJ2-3 | TRBV5-1 | TGCGCCAGCCACGGACTCGGGACAGGGGACACAGATACGCAGTATTTT | CASHGLGTGDTDTQYF
- | - | TRBJ1-1 | TRBV27 | TGTGCCAGCGGGGGGGACCTCAACACTGAAGCTTTCTTT | CASGGDLNTEAFF
- | TRBD1 | TRBJ2-2 | TRBV9 | TGTGCCAGCAGCGCAGGGGGCTGGGAGCTGTTTTTT | CASSAGGWELFF
once | - | TRBJ1-3 | TRBV28 | TGTGCCAGCAGTCCAACCACCCTCGGGTCGGGTGGAAACACCATATATTTT | CASSPTTLGSGGNTIYF
- | - | TRBJ1-2 | TRBV7-6 | TGTGCCAGCAGCCATGAGGGATATGGCTACACCTTC | CASSHEGYGYTF
- | TRBD1 | TRBJ1-2 | TRBV28 | TGTGCCAGCAGTCAGGGACCGTATAAAGGGACAGGGGAGTACTACTATGGCTACACCTTC | CASSQGPYKGTGEYYYGYTF
- | - | TRBJ1-1 | TRBV2 | TGTGCCAGCAGTGAAGGGAGGACCCTCACTGAAGCTTTCTTT | CASSEGRTLTEAFF
- | - | TRBJ2-7 | TRBV18 | TGTGCCAGCTCACCACCGAGTATGACACAGGCCTACGAGCAGTACTTC | CASSPPSMTQAYEQYF
- | - | TRBJ1-1 | TRBV14 | TGTGCCAGCACACCTGGTGGATGGACGGGGGTCCCTGAAGCTTTCTTT | CASTPGGWTGVPEAFF
- | - | TRBJ1-4 | TRBV5-1 | TGCGCCAGCAGCTTACCGAGTTCAACTAATGAAAAACTGTTTTTT | CASSLPSSTNEKLFF
- | TRBD2 | TRBJ2-4 | TRBV11-1 | TGTGCCAGCAGCTTACGGGGGGTCGCACCAAACATTCAGTACTTC | CASSLRGVAPNIQYF
- | - | TRBJ2-5 | TRBV7-9 | TGTGCCAGCAGCTCTCGGGACATCCAACGGGAGACCCAGTACTTC | CASSSRDIQRETQYF
- | - | TRBJ2-5 | TRBV2 | TGTGCCAGCACATACCAAGAGACCCAGTACTTC | CASTYQETQYF
- | - | TRBJ1-1 | TRBV6-6 | TGTGCCAGCAAGGATCTGGCGAAGGGGCCAGCTTTCTTT | CASKDLAKGPAFF
- | - | TRBJ2-1 | TRBV29-1 | TGCAGCACTTTCCCGGACAATGAGCAGTTCTTC | CSTFPDNEQFF
- | TRBD1 | TRBJ2-7 | TRBV6-6 | TGTGCCAGCAGTTTGACGGGACAGACCTACGAGCAGTACTTC | CASSLTGQTYEQYF
- | TRBD2 | TRBJ2-1 | TRBV27 | TGTGCCAGCAGTTTAGGGACTACCCACAATGAGCAGTTCTTC | CASSLGTTHNEQFF
- | - | TRBJ1-4 | TRBV9 | TGTGCCAGCAGCGACAGAGTAATGCCGGAAAAACTGTTTTTT | CASSDRVMPEKLFF
medium-sized | TRBD1 | TRBJ1-5 | TRBV19 | TGTGCCAGTAGCCACAGGGGGCGTTTGGTTCAGCCCCAGCATTTT | CASSHRGRLVQPQHF
- | TRBD2 | TRBJ2-3 | TRBV29-1 | TGCAGCGTTAGCCCGGGAGGAGCAGGGAGGAGCACAGATACGCAGTATTTT | CSVSPGGAGRSTDTQYF
- | - | TRBJ1-2 | TRBV28 | TGTGCCAGCAGTCGGGACACCTATGGCTACACCTTC | CASSRDTYGYTF
- | - | TRBJ2-3 | TRBV29-1 | TGCAGCGTTGAAAAGCCAGATACGCAGTATTTT | CSVEKPDTQYF
once | - | TRBJ2-3 | TRBV5-1 | TGCGCCAGCGGCACGGGGACTAGCACAGATACGCAGTATTTT | CASGTGTSTDTQYF
once | - | TRBJ1-2 | TRBV28 | TGTGCCAGCAGTTTAGGGGGGTATGGCTACACCTTC | CASSLGGYGYTF
- | - | TRBJ2-3 | TRBV9 | TGTGCCAGCACCAGAGCGTTGGTCACAGATACGCAGTATTTT | CASTRALVTDTQYF
- | - | TRBJ2-3 | TRBV6-5 | TGTGCCAGCAGTTACGCCCCAGGGTACGGTACAGATACGCAGTATTTT | CASSYAPGYGTDTQYF
- | - | TRBJ1-6 | TRBV7-2 | TGTGCCAGCAGCTTAGTCGGGCGACAGTATAATTCACCCCTCCACTTT | CASSLVGRQYNSPLHF
few | TRBD2 | TRBJ2-7 | TRBV5-6 | TGTGCCAGCAGCTTGCCGGGACTAGCGGGATACGAGCAGTACTTC | CASSLPGLAGYEQYF
- | - | TRBJ1-4 | TRBV5-4 | TGTGCCAGCAGCCCGGGGGGCGCAACTAATGAAAAACTGTTTTTT | CASSPGGATNEKLFF
- | - | TRBJ1-1 | TRBV29-1 | TGCAGCGCCGGGGGGCTACTTAACACTGAAGCTTTCTTT | CSAGGLLNTEAFF
once | TRBD1 | TRBJ2-7 | TRBV27 | TGTGCCAGCAGTACCGGGACAGGGGGCAACGAGCAGTACTTC | CASSTGTGGNEQYF
- | - | TRBJ2-7 | TRBV6-5 | TGTGCCAGCAGTTTAGGACAGTGGGCGGCCTACGAGCAGTACTTC | CASSLGQWAAYEQYF
- | TRBD1 | TRBJ1-1 | TRBV29-1 | TGCAGCGTTGAAGGGGGGGCGACAGGGGTGGATGAAGCTTTCTTT | CSVEGGATGVDEAFF
- | TRBD1 | TRBJ2-2 | TRBV6-5 | TGTGCCAGCAGTTACAGACCGGGACAGACCGGGGAGCTGTTTTTT | CASSYRPGQTGELFF
- | TRBD2 | TRBJ2-1 | TRBV2 | TGTGCCAGCAGTACCCGAGCGGGGGCCTCCTACAATGAGCAGTTCTTC | CASSTRAGASYNEQFF
- | - | TRBJ1-2 | TRBV27 | TGTGCCAGCAGCCAAAACAGTGCTGGCTATGGCTACACCTTC | CASSQNSAGYGYTF
- | - | TRBJ1-1 | TRBV7-9 | TGTGCCAGCAGCTTAGGTCGGGGGATGAACACTGAAGCTTTCTTT | CASSLGRGMNTEAFF
- | TRBD1 | TRBJ2-7 | TRBV15 | TGTGCCACCAGCAGAAGGACAGGGGCCGAGCAGTACTTC | CATSRRTGAEQYF
- | - | TRBJ1-2 | TRBV5-1 | TGCGCCAGCAGCGACCCCCGGGACAATCACTATGGCTACACCTTC | CASSDPRDNHYGYTF
- | TRBD2 | TRBJ2-1 | TRBV28 | TGTGCCAGCAGTGCCCGACTAGCGGGGGGGCCCAAATCTTCCGGTGAGCAGTTCTTC | CASSARLAGGPKSSGEQFF
- | TRBD2 | TRBJ2-2 | TRBV9 | TGTGCCAGCAGCGTAAGCGGGGGGGCAAACGGGGAGCTGTTTTTT | CASSVSGGANGELFF
- | - | TRBJ2-1 | TRBV11-3 | TGTGCCAGCAGCGCCATGGGCGACAATGAGCAGTTCTTC | CASSAMGDNEQFF
- | - | TRBJ2-5 | TRBV7-2 | TGTGCCTCCGAGGTGGGGGCGCGGACCCAGTACTTC | CASEVGARTQYF
- | - | TRBJ1-1 | TRBV2 | TGTGCCAGCAGTGATCCAGGGTTAACTGAAGCTTTCTTT | CASSDPGLTEAFF
- | TRBD1 | TRBJ2-3 | TRBV7-7 | TGTGCCAGCAGCAAACAGGGGGTCGGGGATACGCAGTATTTT | CASSKQGVGDTQYF
once | - | TRBJ1-2 | TRBV5-8 | TGTGCCAGCAGCCCTAACCCCCGGGCAGGGTGGGACTATGGCTACACCTTC | CASSPNPRAGWDYGYTF
- | - | TRBJ1-2 | TRBV6-1 | TGTGCCAGCAGTGAAGTGAACAGCAACTATGGCTACACCTTC | CASSEVNSNYGYTF
- | - | TRBJ1-5 | TRBV2 | TGTGCCAGCAGTGCTGGTAGGTCGGGGGAAAGCAATCAGCCCCAGCATTTT | CASSAGRSGESNQPQHF
once | - | TRBJ1-2 | TRBV5-6 | TGTGCCAGCAGCACCCTTTGGATGCCAGGGAATGGCTACACCTTC | CASSTLWMPGNGYTF
- | - | TRBJ1-3 | TRBV9 | TGTGCCAGCAGCGTAGATTTTACTTCTGGAAACACCATATATTTT | CASSVDFTSGNTIYF
- | - | TRBJ2-7 | TRBV7-2 | TGTGCCAGCAGCTTAGAAGGGGGGGCGACGTACGAGCAGTACTTC | CASSLEGGATYEQYF